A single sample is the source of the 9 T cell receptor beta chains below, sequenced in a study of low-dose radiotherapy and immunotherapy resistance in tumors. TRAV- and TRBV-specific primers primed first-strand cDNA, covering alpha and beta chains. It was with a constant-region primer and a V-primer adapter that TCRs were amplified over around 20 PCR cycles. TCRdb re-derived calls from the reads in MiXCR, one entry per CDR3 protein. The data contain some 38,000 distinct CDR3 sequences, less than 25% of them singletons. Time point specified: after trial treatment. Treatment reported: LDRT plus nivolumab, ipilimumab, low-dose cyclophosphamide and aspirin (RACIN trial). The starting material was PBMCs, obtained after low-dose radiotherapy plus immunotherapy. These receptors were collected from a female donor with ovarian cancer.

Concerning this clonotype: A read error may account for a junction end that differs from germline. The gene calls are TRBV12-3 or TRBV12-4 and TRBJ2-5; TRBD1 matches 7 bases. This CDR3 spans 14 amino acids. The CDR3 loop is CTSSLEGAGETQYF. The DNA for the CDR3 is TGTACCAGCAGTTTAGAGGGGGCGGGAGAGACCCAGTACTTC.

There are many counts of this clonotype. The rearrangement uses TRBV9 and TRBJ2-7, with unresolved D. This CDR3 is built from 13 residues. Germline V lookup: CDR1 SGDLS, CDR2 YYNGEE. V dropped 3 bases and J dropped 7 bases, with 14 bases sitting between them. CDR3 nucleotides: TGTGCCAGCAGCGCCGGCCCCCCAGTGGAGCAGTACTTC. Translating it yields CASSAGPPVEQYF.

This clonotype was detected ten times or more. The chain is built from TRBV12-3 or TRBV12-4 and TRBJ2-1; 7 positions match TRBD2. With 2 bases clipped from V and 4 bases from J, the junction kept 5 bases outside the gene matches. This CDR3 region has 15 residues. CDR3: CASSLRSGVYNEQFF. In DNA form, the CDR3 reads TGTGCCAGCAGTTTAAGGAGCGGGGTTTACAATGAGCAGTTCTTC.

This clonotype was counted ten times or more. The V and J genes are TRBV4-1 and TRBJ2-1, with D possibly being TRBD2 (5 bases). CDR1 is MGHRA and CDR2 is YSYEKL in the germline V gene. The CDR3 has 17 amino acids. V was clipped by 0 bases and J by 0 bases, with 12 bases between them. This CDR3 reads CASSQDPGSSSYNEQFF. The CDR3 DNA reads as TGCGCCAGCAGCCAAGATCCGGGGTCAAGCTCCTACAATGAGCAGTTCTTC.

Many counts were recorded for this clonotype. CDR3 residues: CASSFALRDQETQYF. CDR3 sequence (DNA): TGCGCCAGCAGCTTTGCCCTCAGGGACCAAGAGACCCAGTACTTC. This chain uses TRBV5-1 with TRBJ2-5; a possible D gene is TRBD1 (5 bases). The V end lost 2 bases, the J end lost 0 bases, and 11 bases lay between the germline ends. Germline CDR1 and CDR2: SGHRS and YFSETQ. The CDR3 runs to 15 residues.

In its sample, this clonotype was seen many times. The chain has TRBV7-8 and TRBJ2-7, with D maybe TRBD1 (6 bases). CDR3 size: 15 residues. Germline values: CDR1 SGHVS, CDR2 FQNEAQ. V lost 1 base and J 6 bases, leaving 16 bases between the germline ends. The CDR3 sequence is CASSLGQVERGEQYF. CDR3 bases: TGTGCCAGCAGCTTAGGACAGGTGGAAAGGGGCGAGCAGTACTTC.

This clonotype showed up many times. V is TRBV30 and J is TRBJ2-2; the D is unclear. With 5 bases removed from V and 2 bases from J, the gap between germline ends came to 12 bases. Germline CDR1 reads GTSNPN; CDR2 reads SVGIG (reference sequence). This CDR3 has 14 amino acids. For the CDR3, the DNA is TGTGCCTGGTGGAAGGGAAAAAACACCGGGGAGCTGTTTTTT. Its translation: CAWWKGKNTGELFF.

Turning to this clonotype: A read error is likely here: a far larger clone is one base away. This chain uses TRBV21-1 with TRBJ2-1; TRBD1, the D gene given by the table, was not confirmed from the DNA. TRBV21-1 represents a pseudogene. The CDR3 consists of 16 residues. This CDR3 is CASSKTVAGDTYEQFF. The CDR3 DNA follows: TGTGCCAGCAGCAAAACCGTCGCAGGGGACACCTACGAGCAGTTCTTC.

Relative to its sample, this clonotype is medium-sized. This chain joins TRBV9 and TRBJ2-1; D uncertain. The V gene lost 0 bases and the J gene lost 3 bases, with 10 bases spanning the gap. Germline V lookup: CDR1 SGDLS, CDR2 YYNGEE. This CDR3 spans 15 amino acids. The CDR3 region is CASSVESNYYNEQFF. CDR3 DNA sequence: TGTGCCAGCAGCGTAGAAAGCAATTACTACAATGAGCAGTTCTTC.